This T cell receptor (beta chain) derives from a study of PD-L1 blockade in urothelial cancer (TCRdb year 2017). Background for the entire study: All patients started therapy in about 2014 and received atezolizumab 1,200 mg intravenously every 3 weeks. In the same patients, pretreatment tumors underwent whole exome sequencing and RNA sequencing in addition to TCR sequencing. Blood samples gave a median of 141,255 T cells and tens of thousands of unique TCRs, with a median clonality of approximately 0.08. Blood samples were analyzed at 3 weeks after treatment start (second dose) and at 6 weeks after treatment start. Approximately 29 patients had pretreatment blood TCR-seq, roughly 24 had at least one posttreatment blood collection, and roughly 24 had tumor TCR-seq. Pretreatment tumor samples, along with matched peripheral blood collected serially before and after atezolizumab treatment, underwent TCR sequencing. Durable clinical benefit meant progression-free survival longer than 6 months, and TCR features were also tested against progression-free and overall survival. The study, an exploratory multi-omic analysis, examined somatic, immune and clinical correlates of response to PD-L1 blockade with atezolizumab in urothelial cancer. An ECOG performance status of 0 or 1 was recorded for the patients, and 0 to 3 prior chemotherapy regimens had been received by the patients. Nine or ten patients reached durable clinical benefit, while 20 to 25 patients did not. About 85% of the 29 patients were males with bladder-origin urothelial cancer, and about two thirds of the roughly 30 reported a prior smoking history.

Here is what the overall study found, with its caveats: Because the sample size was small (n ≈ 30) and many exploratory analyses were performed, the results are intended to be hypothesis-generating. Improved progression-free and overall survival was found to be associated with pretreatment peripheral blood TCR clonality below the median. Among patients with durable benefit, tumor-associated TCR clones showed greater expansion in peripheral blood 3 weeks after treatment started (n ≈ 23, p = 0.022).

There are a few counts of this clone. Its binding antigen is unknown. No base-level quality is on record; no much larger clone is a single base apart. To estimate absolute template abundance from read counts, synthetic TCR analog templates were spiked into each PCR. The immunoSEQ assay was used to amplify TCRbeta CDR3 regions from genomic DNA with bias-controlled V and J gene primers. Sequencing of rearranged TCRbeta segments was performed at approximately 20X coverage. Regarding the original processing steps: Sequencing errors were corrected by clustering and CDR3s were annotated against IMGT to assign V, D and J genes. Downstream analyses used only productive TCRbeta rearrangements and left out out-of-frame or stop-codon sequences. Clonality was calculated as one minus the Shannon entropy normalized by the log of the number of unique productive sequences. Fisher's exact test with Benjamini-Hochberg correction, using a cutoff of adjusted p below 0.01, was how clones that differed between time points or between blood and tumor were identified. TCRdb obtained this table from immuneACCESS and retained in-frame rearrangements with V and J assigned. These tables miss some clones; where compared with another copy, unresolved V genes account for less than half of the shortfall, and the remainder is unexplained. The D gene and trimming were derived from the DNA, and the V and J assignments and clone size from that table. This sample gives 72,000 or so clones in total; around 87% of them show up just once. Of the sample, around 14% falls within the top ten clones.

This specimen's time point label, per the study, means: pretreatment peripheral blood. The cohort included 29 patients with locally advanced or metastatic urothelial carcinoma who were treated at Memorial Sloan Kettering on a trial protocol. Peripheral blood mononuclear cells were collected pretreatment and during treatment, at between 1 and 8 total time points per patient. The Qiagen DNeasy Blood extraction kit was used to purify genomic DNA from total PBMCs and tumor samples. PBMCs were collected pretreatment and during treatment, and were isolated and stored as previously described. The TCR was taken from a man aged 60-69 years with urothelial cancer. Here the sequenced sample was PBMCs, taken around atezolizumab (anti-PD-L1) treatment.

The sequenced DNA is TGTGCCAGCAGCAGCTACGAGGGTTACACCGGGGAGCTGTTTTTT. Its protein reads: CASSSYEGYTGELFF. This sequence uses TRBV14 and TRBJ2-2; TRBD2 is perhaps the D gene, given 5 matching bases. The junction carries 13 bases between V and J, which are trimmed by 5 bases and 3 bases respectively. Spanning cysteine to phenylalanine, the CDR3 consists of 15 amino acids. Here the CDR3 DNA is all that survives: 45 bases in frame from base 1. Via the germline V gene, CDR1 is SGHDN and CDR2 FVKESK.